Sequencing of this T cell receptor (beta chain) was carried out in a study of response to subunit inactivated influenza vaccine. This CDR3 contains 15 residues. With 5 bases clipped from V and 2 bases from J, the junction kept 8 bases outside the gene matches. The germline gives CDR1 LGHNA, CDR2 YNFKEQ. This clonotype was seen at least ten times. TCRdb re-derived calls from the RT-PCR reads in MiXCR, one entry per CDR3 protein. The sample holds under 750,000 distinct CDR3 sequences; over 9.5% are singletons and the top ten take roughly a tenth. The sequence was collected from a man in his fifties who received an inactivated influenza vaccine. Material: PBMCs from blood, obtained on the day of vaccination. The chain links TRBV4-2 to TRBJ2-7; 8 positions agree with TRBD2. The CDR3 bases are TGTGCCAGCAGCGAAAGGGCGGGAGGAACCTACGAGCAGTACTTC. Translation gives CASSERAGGTYEQYF.